This T cell receptor beta chain is from a study of CD8+CD57+ T cells in acquired aplastic anemia. Study-wide results and caveats: No significant difference in CD8+ Simpson's diversity was found between patients and controls. Around 29 shared CD8+ CDR3s appeared highly expressed within patients' immunodominant clones.

V dropped 1 base and J dropped 2; count of bases not matched to a gene: 5. Germline lookup yields CDR1 SGDLS and CDR2 YYNGEE. There are 16 residues in the CDR3. TCR beta VDJ and CDR3 were profiled, and genomic DNA was the template. TCRdb ran MiXCR on the reads and lists one entry per CDR3 protein. The sample lists roughly 130,000 distinct CDR3 sequences, more than 40% seen once, with under 3% in the top ten. This clonotype appeared many times. Antigen unknown. The gene calls are TRBV9 and TRBJ1-3, with 8 bases aligning to TRBD1. The specimen was sorted CD4+, CD8+, or CD8+CD57+ T cells (not recorded which) from PBMCs. The TCR sequence derives from a human donor in good health, serving as a control. This CDR3 is CASSVQTTGAGNTIYF. DNA of the CDR3: TGTGCCAGCAGCGTACAGACGACAGGGGCTGGAAACACCATATATTTT. Complete variable domain (other parts from reference TRBV9 and TRBJ1-3): DSGVTQTPKHLITATGQRVTLRCSPRSGDLSVYWYQQSLDQGLQFLIQYYNGEERAKGNILERFSAQQFPDLHSELNLSSLELGDSALYFCASSVQTTGAGNTIYFGEGSWLTVV.